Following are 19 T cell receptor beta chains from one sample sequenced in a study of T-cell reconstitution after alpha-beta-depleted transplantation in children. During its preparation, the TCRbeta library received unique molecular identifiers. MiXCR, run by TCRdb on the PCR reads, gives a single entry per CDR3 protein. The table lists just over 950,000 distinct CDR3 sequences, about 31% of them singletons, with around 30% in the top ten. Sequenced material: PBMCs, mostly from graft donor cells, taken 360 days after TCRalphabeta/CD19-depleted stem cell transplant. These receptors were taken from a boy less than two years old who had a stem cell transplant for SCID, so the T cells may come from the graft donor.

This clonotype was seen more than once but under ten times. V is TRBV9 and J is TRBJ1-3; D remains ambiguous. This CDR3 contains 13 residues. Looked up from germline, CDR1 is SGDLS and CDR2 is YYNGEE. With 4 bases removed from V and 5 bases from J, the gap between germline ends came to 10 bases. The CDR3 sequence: CASSPGTRNTIYF. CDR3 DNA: TGTGCCAGCAGCCCGGGAACACGAAACACCATATATTTT. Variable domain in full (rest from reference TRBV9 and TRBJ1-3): DSGVTQTPKHLITATGQRVTLRCSPRSGDLSVYWYQQSLDQGLQFLIQYYNGEERAKGNILERFSAQQFPDLHSELNLSSLELGDSALYFCASSPGTRNTIYFGEGSWLTVV.

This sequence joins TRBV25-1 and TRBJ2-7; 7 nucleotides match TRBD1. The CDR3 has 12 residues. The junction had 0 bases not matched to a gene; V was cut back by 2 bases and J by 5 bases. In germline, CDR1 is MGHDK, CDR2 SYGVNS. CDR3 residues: CASSEQGDEQYF. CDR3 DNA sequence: TGTGCCAGCAGTGAACAGGGGGACGAGCAGTACTTC.

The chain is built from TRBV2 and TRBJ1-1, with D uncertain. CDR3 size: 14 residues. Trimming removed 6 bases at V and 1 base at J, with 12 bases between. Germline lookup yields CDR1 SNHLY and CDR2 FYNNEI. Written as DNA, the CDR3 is TGTGCCAGCAGCCCCTCTATTGGGAACACTGAAGCTTTCTTT. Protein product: CASSPSIGNTEAFF.

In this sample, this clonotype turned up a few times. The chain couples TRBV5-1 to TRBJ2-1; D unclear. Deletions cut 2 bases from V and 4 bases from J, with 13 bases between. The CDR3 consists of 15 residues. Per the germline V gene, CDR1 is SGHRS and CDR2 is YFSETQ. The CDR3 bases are TGCGCCAGCAGCTTCAGGCGGAGAGAGTACAATGAGCAGTTCTTC. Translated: CASSFRRREYNEQFF.

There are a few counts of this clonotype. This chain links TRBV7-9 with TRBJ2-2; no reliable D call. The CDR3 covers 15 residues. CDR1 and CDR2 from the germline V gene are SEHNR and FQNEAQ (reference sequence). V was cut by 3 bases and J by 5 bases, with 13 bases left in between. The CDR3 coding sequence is TGTGCCAGCAGCTTGTTCCCCTCGGAGACCGGGGAGCTGTTTTTT. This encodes CASSLFPSETGELFF.

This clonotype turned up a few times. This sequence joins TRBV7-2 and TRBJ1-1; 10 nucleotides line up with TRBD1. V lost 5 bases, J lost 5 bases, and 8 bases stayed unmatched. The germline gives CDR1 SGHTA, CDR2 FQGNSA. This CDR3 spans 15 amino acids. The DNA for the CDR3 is TGTGCCAGCAGCAAGCAGACAGGGGGCCGGACTGAAGCTTTCTTT. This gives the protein CASSKQTGGRTEAFF.

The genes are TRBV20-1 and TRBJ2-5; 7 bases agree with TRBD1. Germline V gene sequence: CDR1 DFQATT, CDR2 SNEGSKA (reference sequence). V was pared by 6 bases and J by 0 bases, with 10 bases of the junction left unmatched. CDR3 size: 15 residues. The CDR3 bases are TGCAGTGCAGACGGGACAGATCTGTACCAAGAGACCCAGTACTTC. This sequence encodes CSADGTDLYQETQYF.

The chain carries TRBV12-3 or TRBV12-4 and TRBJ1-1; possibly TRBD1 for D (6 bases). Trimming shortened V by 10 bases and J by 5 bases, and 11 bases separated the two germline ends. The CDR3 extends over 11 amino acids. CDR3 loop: CATYRGTEAFF. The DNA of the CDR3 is TGTGCCACCTATAGGGGGACTGAAGCTTTCTTT.

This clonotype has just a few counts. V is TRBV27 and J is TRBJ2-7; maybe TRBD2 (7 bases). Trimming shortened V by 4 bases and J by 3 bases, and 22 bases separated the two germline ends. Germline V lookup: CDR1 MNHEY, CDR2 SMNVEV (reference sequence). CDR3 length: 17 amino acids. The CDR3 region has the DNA TGTGCCAGCAGTTCCCCTGGGGGAGGGACACTTTACTACGAGCAGTACTTC. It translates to CASSSPGGGTLYYEQYF.

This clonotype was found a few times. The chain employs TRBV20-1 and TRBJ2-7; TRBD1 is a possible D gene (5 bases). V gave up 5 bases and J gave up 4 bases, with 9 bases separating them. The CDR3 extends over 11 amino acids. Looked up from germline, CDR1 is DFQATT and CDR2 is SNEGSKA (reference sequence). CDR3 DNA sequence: TGCAGTGCTCAGGGCCCGTACGAGCAGTACTTC. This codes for CSAQGPYEQYF.

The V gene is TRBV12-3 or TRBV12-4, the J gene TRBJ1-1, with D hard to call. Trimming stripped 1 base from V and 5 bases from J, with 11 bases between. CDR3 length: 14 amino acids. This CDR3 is CASSLGVEGTEAFF. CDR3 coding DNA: TGTGCCAGCAGTTTAGGGGTGGAAGGGACTGAAGCTTTCTTT.

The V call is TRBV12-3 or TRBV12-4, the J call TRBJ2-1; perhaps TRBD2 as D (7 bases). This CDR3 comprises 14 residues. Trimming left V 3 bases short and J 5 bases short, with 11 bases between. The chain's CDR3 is CASSLGGAHNEQFF. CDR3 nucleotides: TGTGCCAGCAGTTTGGGGGGGGCCCACAATGAGCAGTTCTTC.

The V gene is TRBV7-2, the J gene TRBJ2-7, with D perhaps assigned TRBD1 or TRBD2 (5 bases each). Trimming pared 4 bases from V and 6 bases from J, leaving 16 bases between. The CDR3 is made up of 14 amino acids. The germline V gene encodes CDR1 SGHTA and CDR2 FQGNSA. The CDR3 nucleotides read TGTGCCAGCAGCTCGGGGCCCTCCGGGCCCGAGCAGTACTTC. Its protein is CASSSGPSGPEQYF.

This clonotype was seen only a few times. Written as DNA, the CDR3 is TGCGCCAGCAGCTCCCAGGGGGCGCCCCCAGATACGCAGTATTTT. Residues: CASSSQGAPPDTQYF. The V and J genes are TRBV5-1 and TRBJ2-3, with TRBD1 matching over 8 bases. This CDR3 contains 15 residues. CDR1 is SGHRS, CDR2 YFSETQ, per germline. Trimming took 3 bases from V and 4 from J; bases not matched to a gene: 7.

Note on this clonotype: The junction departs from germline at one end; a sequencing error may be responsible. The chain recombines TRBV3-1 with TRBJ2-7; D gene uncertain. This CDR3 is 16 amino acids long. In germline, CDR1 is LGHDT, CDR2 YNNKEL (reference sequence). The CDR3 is CDSSHRMGPASYEQYF. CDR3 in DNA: TGTGACAGCAGCCATAGGATGGGCCCTGCATCCTACGAGCAGTACTTC.

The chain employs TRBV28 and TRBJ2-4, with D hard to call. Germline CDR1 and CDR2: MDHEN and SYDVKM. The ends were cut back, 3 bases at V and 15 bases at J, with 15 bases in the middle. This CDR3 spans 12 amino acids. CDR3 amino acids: CASSFPSSARYF. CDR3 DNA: TGTGCCAGCAGTTTCCCGAGCTCGGCGCGGTACTTC.

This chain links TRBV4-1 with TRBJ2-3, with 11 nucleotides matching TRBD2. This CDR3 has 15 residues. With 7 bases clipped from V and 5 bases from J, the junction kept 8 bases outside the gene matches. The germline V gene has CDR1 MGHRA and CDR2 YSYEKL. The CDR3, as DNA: TGCGCCAGCACGTCCGGGACTAGCGGAATAGATACGCAGTATTTT. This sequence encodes CASTSGTSGIDTQYF.

The CDR3: CASSWTSGSADTQYF. CDR3 DNA sequence: TGTGCCAGCAGCTGGACTAGTGGTTCGGCAGATACGCAGTATTTT. The chain couples TRBV5-5 to TRBJ2-3; TRBD2 matches 7 bases. V was clipped by 3 bases and J by 4 bases; unmatched bases: 8. Looked up from germline, CDR1 is SGHKS and CDR2 is YYEKEE (reference sequence). The CDR3 has 15 amino acids. Complete variable domain (other parts from reference TRBV5-5 and TRBJ2-3): DAGVTQSPTHLIKTRGQQVTLRCSPISGHKSVSWYQQVLGQGPQFIFQYYEKEERGRGNFPDRFSARQFPNYSSELNVNALLLGDSALYLCASSWTSGSADTQYFGPGTRLTVL.

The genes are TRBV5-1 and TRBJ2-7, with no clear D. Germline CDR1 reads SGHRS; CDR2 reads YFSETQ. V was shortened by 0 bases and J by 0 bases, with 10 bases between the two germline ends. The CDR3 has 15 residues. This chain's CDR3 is CASSLGQEISYEQYF. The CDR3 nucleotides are TGCGCCAGCAGCTTGGGTCAGGAGATCTCCTACGAGCAGTACTTC. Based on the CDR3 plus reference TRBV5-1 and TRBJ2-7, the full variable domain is KAGVTQTPRYLIKTRGQQVTLSCSPISGHRSVSWYQQTPGQGLQFLFEYFSETQRNKGNFPGRFSGRQFSNSRSEMNVSTLELGDSALYLCASSLGQEISYEQYFGPGTRLTVT.